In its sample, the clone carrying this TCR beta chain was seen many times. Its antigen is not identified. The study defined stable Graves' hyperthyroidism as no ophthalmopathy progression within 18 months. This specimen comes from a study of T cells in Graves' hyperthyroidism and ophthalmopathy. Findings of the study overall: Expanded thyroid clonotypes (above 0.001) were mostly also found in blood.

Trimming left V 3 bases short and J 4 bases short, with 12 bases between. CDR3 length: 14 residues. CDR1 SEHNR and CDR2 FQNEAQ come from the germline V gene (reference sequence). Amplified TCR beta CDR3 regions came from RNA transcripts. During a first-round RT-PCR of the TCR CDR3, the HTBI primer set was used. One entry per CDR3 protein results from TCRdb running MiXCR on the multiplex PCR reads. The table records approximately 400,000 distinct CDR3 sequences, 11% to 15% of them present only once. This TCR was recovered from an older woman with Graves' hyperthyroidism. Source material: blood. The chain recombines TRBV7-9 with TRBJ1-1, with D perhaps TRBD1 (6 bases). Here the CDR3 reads CASSFQGRITEAFF. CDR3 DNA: TGTGCCAGCAGCTTCCAGGGGAGGATCACTGAAGCTTTCTTT.